This TCR beta chain was captured by sequencing in a study of blood T cell repertoires in COVID-19. About the study: Spain, Italy and the United States supplied samples that represented acute and convalescent COVID-19. Nucleic acid was either cDNA or gDNA, and it came from T cells, B-cell-depleted T cells, or PBMCs.

From germline, CDR1 is LNHDA and CDR2 SQIVND (reference sequence). The V and J ends lost 7 bases and 2 bases respectively, with 12 bases between them. The CDR3 spans 14 residues. How the authors handled the data: How many nucleated cells were present was estimated from reference gene primer amplification. This table comes from immunoSEQ multiplex PCR, and its TCRdb copy is limited to in-frame clones, with some not included. V and J calls and clone size are those listed in that table; D and trimming were worked out from the DNA. The sample contains about 100,000 clones, around four fifths of which appear only once.

The TCR originated in a man between 65 and 80 years old with active or convalescent COVID-19. The sample consisted of peripheral blood. The chain combines TRBV19 with TRBJ1-5, with a weak D call TRBD1 (6 bases). The CDR3 reads CASNGGGGNQPQHF. DNA of the CDR3: TGTGCCAGTAATGGAGGGGGGGGCAATCAGCCCCAGCATTTT.